The 16 T cell receptor beta chains below all came from one sample that was sequenced in a study of T cell repertoires in cytomegalovirus infection. No antigen has been assigned to these receptors. TCRdb reprocessed the reads with MiXCR, giving one entry per CDR3 protein. The data hold some 800,000 distinct CDR3 sequences, with approximately 30% observed a single time. The sample consisted of cultured CD8+ T cells from PBMCs, taken from culture after CMV antigen stimulation. Receptors originate from a human donor in good health (CMV status not recorded). Some clones in this sample may be carry-over from other donors' samples.

The sample holds a few counts of this clonotype. The gene calls are TRBV7-9 and TRBJ1-5; unclear D gene. CDR1 and CDR2 from the germline V gene are SEHNR and FQNEAQ (reference sequence). The CDR3 is made up of 13 amino acids. V lost 4 bases to trimming and J lost 7 bases, with 11 bases between them. In nucleotides, the CDR3 is TGTGCCAGCAGCTCCCCGGGAGGGCAGCCCCAGCATTTT. Translating gives CASSSPGGQPQHF.

The chain uses TRBV7-9 and TRBJ2-1; 10 bases match TRBD2. The CDR3 runs 15 residues. CDR1 and CDR2 (germline): SEHNR, FQNEAQ (reference sequence). Trimming at V came to 6 bases and at J to 8 bases, leaving 10 bases not matched to a gene. The chain's CDR3 is CASRGTSVRGDEQFF. Here the CDR3 DNA reads TGTGCCAGCAGAGGGACTAGCGTAAGAGGGGATGAGCAGTTCTTC.

V is TRBV7-9 and J is TRBJ2-1, with D maybe TRBD2 (7 bases). Looked up from germline, CDR1 is SEHNR and CDR2 is FQNEAQ (reference sequence). The CDR3 runs to 17 residues. V dropped 6 bases and J dropped 5 bases, with 23 bases sitting between them. CDR3 DNA sequence: TGTGCCAGCAGGTCCACGGGGGGCCGTCTTCGCCACAATGAGCAGTTCTTC. Translated: CASRSTGGRLRHNEQFF.

This clonotype has just a few counts. The V gene is TRBV6-6, the J gene TRBJ2-2, with D possibly matching TRBD1 (5 bases). The germline CDR1 and CDR2 sequences are MNHNY and SVGAGI (reference sequence). The CDR3 runs to 16 residues. The V end lost 6 bases, the J end lost 2 bases, and 16 bases lay between the germline ends. The CDR3 nucleotides read TGTGCCAGCAGCCACGACAGTCTTCTTAACACCGGGGAGCTGTTTTTT. Translating it yields CASSHDSLLNTGELFF.

In its sample, this clonotype was seen a few times. The V gene is TRBV7-8, the J gene TRBJ1-5; TRBD1 aligns across 7 bases. The CDR3 contains 16 residues. CDR1 SGHVS and CDR2 FQNEAQ come from the germline V gene. Germline trimming cut 4 bases from V and 0 bases from J; bases unmatched to any gene: 6. The CDR3 DNA reads as TGTGCCAGCAGCTCAGGGGGGATTCTTAGCAATCAGCCCCAGCATTTT. Its protein product is CASSSGGILSNQPQHF.

The genes are TRBV4-3 and TRBJ2-3; D possibly matches TRBD1 or TRBD2 (5 bases each). The CDR3 runs to 15 residues. V lost 3 bases and J lost 5, with 15 bases in between. The V gene's germline CDR1 is LGHNA and CDR2 YSLEER. CDR3 sequence: CASSHLWQGVDTQYF. As DNA, the CDR3 is TGCGCCAGCAGCCATCTTTGGCAGGGAGTAGATACGCAGTATTTT.

This clonotype was seen a handful of times. This sequence joins TRBV2 and TRBJ1-1; 8 nucleotides align to TRBD1. Trimming removed 1 base from V and 8 bases from J; junction bases left unmatched: 0. The CDR3 length is 12 residues. The germline CDR1 and CDR2 sequences are SNHLY and FYNNEI. CDR3 nucleotides: TGTGCCAGCAGTGAAGGGGACAGGGAAGCTTTCTTT. Translation: CASSEGDREAFF.

This clonotype was detected many times. The chain links TRBV12-3 or TRBV12-4 to TRBJ2-1; D is perhaps TRBD2 (5 bases). V gave up 5 bases and J gave up 10 bases, with 12 bases separating them. The CDR3 runs to 12 residues. The chain's CDR3 is CASSPLRGEQFF. Here the CDR3 DNA reads TGTGCCAGCAGTCCCCTCCGGGGAGAGCAGTTCTTC.

This clonotype turned up a few times. This chain connects TRBV19 to TRBJ1-5; D not resolved. Per the germline V gene, CDR1 is LNHDA and CDR2 is SQIVND (reference sequence). V was trimmed by 0 bases and J by 11 bases, leaving 8 bases between them. The CDR3 is made up of 12 amino acids. Here the CDR3 DNA reads TGTGCCAGTAGTATAGATCCCTTGGCCCAGCATTTT. It specifies CASSIDPLAQHF. The whole variable domain, remainder taken from reference TRBV19 and TRBJ1-5, is DGGITQSPKYLFRKEGQNVTLSCEQNLNHDAMYWYRQDPGQGLRLIYYSQIVNDFQKGDIAEGYSVSREKKESFPLTVTSAQKNPTAFYLCASSIDPLAQHFGDGTRLSIL.

The rearrangement joins TRBV10-3 to TRBJ2-5, with a possible D match to TRBD1 (5 bases). Germline V gives CDR1 ENHRY, CDR2 SYGVKD. The CDR3 has 15 residues. Trimming shortened V by 2 bases and J by 5 bases, and 15 bases separated the two germline ends. CDR3 coding DNA: TGTGCCATCAGTGAGGGGGCTGGCGCTGGGGAGACCCAGTACTTC. It yields the protein CAISEGAGAGETQYF.

This clonotype was counted between two and nine times. This rearrangement joins TRBV5-6 to TRBJ2-7; D is perhaps TRBD2 (6 bases). Trimming removed 7 bases at V and 3 bases at J, with 14 bases between. The CDR3 length is 13 residues. The germline V gene has CDR1 SGHDT and CDR2 YYEEEE. The CDR3: CASQPSEGYEQYV. Written as DNA, the CDR3 is TGTGCCAGCCAACCCTCGGAGGGCTACGAGCAGTACGTC.

The chain is built from TRBV12-5 and TRBJ2-1; 8 bases line up with TRBD2. CDR1 is LGHNT and CDR2 is FRNRAP in the germline V gene. This CDR3 contains 15 residues. J lost 11 bases, V lost 5 bases, and 14 bases had no gene match. This CDR3 is CASGHTGTSESKQFF. In DNA, the CDR3 is TGTGCTAGTGGTCATACCGGGACTAGTGAATCCAAGCAGTTCTTC. Full variable domain (rest looked up from reference TRBV12-5 and TRBJ2-1): DARVTQTPRHKVTEMGQEVTMRCQPILGHNTVFWYRQTMMQGLELLAYFRNRAPLDDSGMPKDRFSAEMPDATLATLKIQPSEPRDSAVYFCASGHTGTSESKQFFGPGTRLTVL.

The chain combines TRBV29-1 with TRBJ2-3; D may be TRBD2 (5 bases). Germline CDR1 is SQVTM and CDR2 is ANQGSEA. This CDR3 has 14 residues. Trimming left V 3 bases short and J 0 bases short, with 10 bases between. The CDR3 coding sequence is TGCAGCGTTGACCGGGGAAGTAGCACAGATACGCAGTATTTT. It translates to CSVDRGSSTDTQYF.

This clonotype was observed a few times. V and J are TRBV7-6 and TRBJ2-1, with D possibly matching TRBD1 (7 bases). The germline gives CDR1 SGHVS, CDR2 FNYEAQ. V lost 5 bases to trimming and J lost 0 bases, with 14 bases between them. The CDR3 length is 16 residues. CDR3 nucleotide sequence: TGTGCCAGCAGCCGAGCAGGGGGGAGCTCCTACAATGAGCAGTTCTTC. Its protein product is CASSRAGGSSYNEQFF.

CDR3 nucleotide sequence: TGTGCCAGCAGCCTCGGTGGAGTAGCGGGGGGTCGATCCGGATATGAGCAGTTCTTC. Residues: CASSLGGVAGGRSGYEQFF. V gene TRBV7-4 combines with J gene TRBJ2-1; the match to TRBD2 covers 10 bases. J gave up 8 bases and V 5 bases, and 21 bases lay outside the gene matches. The CDR3 length is 19 residues. The germline gives CDR1 SGHVT, CDR2 SQSDAQ.

V is TRBV27 and J is TRBJ2-2; maybe TRBD2 (7 bases). V was clipped by 8 bases and J by 3 bases, with 13 bases between them. This CDR3 contains 14 residues. From germline, CDR1 is MNHEY and CDR2 SMNVEV (reference sequence). The CDR3 nucleotides are TGTGCCAGCGGTGGGGGGGGGCACACCGGGGAGCTGTTTTTT. Translating it yields CASGGGGHTGELFF.